The 5 T cell receptor beta chains given below trace back to one sample, sequenced in a study of PD-1 blockade in classical Hodgkin lymphoma (dated by TCRdb to the early 2020s). The label giving this sample's time point can be read as: cycle 2 day 1 (C2D1) of nivolumab. Every trial patient had relapsed following autologous stem cell transplantation, and prior brentuximab vedotin exposure was what differed among cohorts A, B and C. Preparation of the library involved the immunoSEQ multiplex PCR assay. The immuneACCESS repertoire file appears here via TCRdb, limited to in-frame rearrangements. These files lack a portion of the clones; in checked studies, under half of the deficit traces to unresolved V genes, and the cause of the others is not known. Within this sample are more than 140,000 clones, with 78% of them counted one time only. The top ten hold roughly 9.2% of the sample. Sequenced here: peripheral blood mononuclear cells (PBMCs), sampled before the second cycle of nivolumab. The receptors derive from a human donor with classical Hodgkin lymphoma.

The chain carries TRBV5-1 and TRBJ1-2; 8 bases fit TRBD1. Per germline, CDR1 SGHRS and CDR2 YFSETQ. V was clipped by 7 bases and J by 7 bases; unmatched bases: 9. CDR3 length equals 13 residues. The chain's CDR3 is CASALDRETGYTF. The DNA for the CDR3 is TGCGCCAGCGCCCTGGACAGGGAGACTGGCTACACCTTC.

The chain has TRBV19 and TRBJ2-1; no reliable D call. The CDR3 is 12 amino acids. Germline values: CDR1 LNHDA, CDR2 SQIVND (reference sequence). Trimming cost V 5 bases and J 4 bases, with 6 bases left between them. CDR3 amino acids: CASSSPYNEQFF. CDR3 sequence (DNA): TGTGCCAGTAGTTCACCTTACAATGAGCAGTTCTTC. Combining the CDR3 with reference TRBV19 and TRBJ2-1 gives the whole variable domain DGGITQSPKYLFRKEGQNVTLSCEQNLNHDAMYWYRQDPGQGLRLIYYSQIVNDFQKGDIAEGYSVSREKKESFPLTVTSAQKNPTAFYLCASSSPYNEQFFGPGTRLTVL.

V and J are TRBV27 and TRBJ1-1; D is unclear. The germline V gene has CDR1 MNHEY and CDR2 SMNVEV (reference sequence). Deletions cut 3 bases from V and 2 bases from J, with 7 bases between. The CDR3 is 13 amino acids. The CDR3 here is CASSFSRNTEAFF. DNA of the CDR3: TGTGCCAGCAGTTTTTCCCGAAACACTGAAGCTTTCTTT.

The chain combines TRBV28 with TRBJ2-7; maybe TRBD2 (5 bases). Germline CDR1 is MDHEN and CDR2 is SYDVKM. V shed 8 bases and J shed 3 bases, with 14 bases lying between them. This CDR3 comprises 13 residues. CDR3 region: CASASPTLYEQYF. CDR3 in DNA: TGTGCCAGCGCTAGCCCTACCCTCTACGAGCAGTACTTC.

The V and J genes are TRBV7-2 and TRBJ2-1; weak D call: TRBD2 (5 bases). Per germline, CDR1 SGHTA and CDR2 FQGNSA. V lost 2 bases and J lost 3, with 8 bases in between. This CDR3 has 14 residues. The CDR3 is CASSLLDYYNEQFF. The CDR3 bases are TGTGCCAGCAGCTTACTCGACTACTACAATGAGCAGTTCTTC.